This TCR beta chain was profiled in a study of blood T cell repertoires in COVID-19. Original methodology: Amplification of reference gene primers provided the estimated nucleated cell counts. Assay used: immunoSEQ multiplex PCR; TCRdb lists only in-frame clones, some missing. D and trimming were read from the DNA, whereas the V and J calls and clone size are those reported in that table. Of around 150,000 clones in the sample, about 88% were seen once. Trimming stripped 7 bases from V and 0 bases from J, with 13 bases between. This CDR3 is 15 amino acids long. From germline, CDR1 is MNHEY and CDR2 SVGAGI.

The sequenced sample consisted of peripheral blood. The source is a man aged 18 to 29 with acute or convalescent COVID-19. The V gene is TRBV6-5, the J gene TRBJ1-3, with D tentatively TRBD1 (5 bases). CDR3 coding DNA: TGTGCCAGCATGAGTGGGGCCTCCTCTGGAAACACCATATATTTT. Its protein is CASMSGASSGNTIYF.